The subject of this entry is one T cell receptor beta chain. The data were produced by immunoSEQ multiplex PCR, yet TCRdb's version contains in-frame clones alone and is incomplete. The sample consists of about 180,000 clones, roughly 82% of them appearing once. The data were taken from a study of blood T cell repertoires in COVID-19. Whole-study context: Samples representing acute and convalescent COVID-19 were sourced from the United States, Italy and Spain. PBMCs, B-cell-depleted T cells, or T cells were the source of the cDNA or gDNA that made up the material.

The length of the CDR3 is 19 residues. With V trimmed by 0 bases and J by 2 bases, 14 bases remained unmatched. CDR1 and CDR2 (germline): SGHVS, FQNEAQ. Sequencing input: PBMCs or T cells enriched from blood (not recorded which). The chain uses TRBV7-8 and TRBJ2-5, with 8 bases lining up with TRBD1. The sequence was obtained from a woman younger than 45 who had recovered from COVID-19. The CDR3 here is CASSLARGTGILAQETQYF. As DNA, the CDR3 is TGTGCCAGCAGCTTAGCGAGAGGGACAGGAATTTTAGCTCAAGAGACCCAGTACTTC.